This TCR beta chain was sequenced for a study of shared clonotypes between healthy human individuals. Repertoires were generated with immunoSEQ multiplex PCR, while TCRdb's copy carries only in-frame clones and drops some. The table has a few million clones, roughly 90% seen once. In germline, CDR1 is WSHSY, CDR2 SAAADI. V lost 1 base to trimming and J lost 0 bases, with 11 bases between them. This CDR3 is built from 16 residues. The TCR was taken from a man in his late teens or twenties in good health. Some clones in this sample may be carry-over from other donors' samples. Sequencing was performed on naive CD4+ T cells from PBMCs. Subset given: CD45RA+ positively selected. V usage is TRBV10-2 and J usage is TRBJ2-3, with D tentatively TRBD1 or TRBD2 (6 bases each). CDR3 protein: CASSEFRGPSTDTQYF. The CDR3 DNA sequence: TGCGCCAGCAGTGAGTTCCGGGGGCCGAGCACAGATACGCAGTATTTT.